The sequence of this T cell receptor beta chain was determined in a study of shared clonotypes between healthy human individuals. Study-level information: Per-donor plates numbered three CD4 naive, three CD4 memory, two CD8 naive and one CD8 memory.

Sequencing used immunoSEQ multiplex PCR; TCRdb keeps in-frame clones, though not all of them. The table records about 1 million clones, about 75% of them present only once. The length of the CDR3 is 13 residues. Germline V gene lookup returns CDR1 KGHSH and CDR2 LQKENI. V was pared by 1 base and J by 0 bases, with 4 bases between. On this clone itself: Its specificity is unknown.

Study-wide results and limits: Relative to memory subsets, naive subsets generally showed larger estimated richness. It was observed that roughly 5.4% of naive CD4 clonotypes were shared across several donors.

The clonotype originates from a man in his late teens or twenties in good health. This chain joins TRBV18 and TRBJ2-7; D unclear. The sample was memory CD4+ T cells sorted from blood. Subset specified: CD45RA-negative fraction. The CDR3, as DNA: TGTGCCAGCTCACCACGGGCCTCCTACGAGCAGTACTTC. The encoded protein is CASSPRASYEQYF.